Shown below are 30 T cell receptor beta chains from a single sample sequenced in a study of radiation and T cells in renal cell carcinoma. The method was immunoSEQ multiplex PCR; TCRdb's version includes in-frame clones alone and lacks a portion of them. Among 100,000 or so clones listed, 75% to 90% were seen once. The time point was: baseline pretreatment blood. As for treatment: 15 Gy SBRT to primary tumor, nephrectomy 4 weeks later. Sequenced material: blood, taken from a patient whose treatment included radiotherapy and nephrectomy. Source of these receptors: a man between 45 and 60 years old with renal cell carcinoma.

This chain joins TRBV11-3 and TRBJ2-3; D uncertain. V was trimmed by 4 bases and J by 6 bases, leaving 5 bases between them. CDR1 is SGHNT and CDR2 is YENEEA in the germline V gene. This CDR3 has 11 residues. CDR3 DNA: TGTGCCAGCAGCTCCGGGGATACGCAGTATTTT. It specifies CASSSGDTQYF.

Written as DNA, the CDR3 is TGTGCCTGGAGCCGGGACGACAATCAGCCCCAGCATTTT. Translated: CAWSRDDNQPQHF. This sequence joins TRBV30 and TRBJ1-5; the D gene is possibly TRBD1 (5 bases). The V and J ends lost 3 bases and 3 bases respectively, with 9 bases between them. The CDR3 is made up of 13 amino acids. Germline loops: CDR1 GTSNPN, CDR2 SVGIG (reference sequence).

The chain links TRBV6-1 to TRBJ2-3; no definite D call. The CDR3 consists of 12 residues. V was clipped by 3 bases and J by 4 bases, with 5 bases between them. The germline CDR1 and CDR2 sequences are MNHNS and SASEGT. CDR3 residues: CASSDGADTQYF. CDR3 in DNA: TGTGCCAGCAGTGATGGTGCAGATACGCAGTATTTT.

V and J are TRBV7-2 and TRBJ1-2, with 8 positions matching TRBD1. Per the germline V gene, CDR1 is SGHTA and CDR2 is FQGNSA. The CDR3 runs to 19 residues. V lost 0 bases to trimming and J lost 8 bases; unmatched junction nucleotides: 20. The CDR3 DNA reads TGTGCCAGCAGCTTAGCGGCTACGGGCCGAGGACAGGGTTTCGAAGGCTACACCTTC. Protein sequence: CASSLAATGRGQGFEGYTF.

There are a few counts of this clone. The chain uses TRBV7-2 and TRBJ2-7; TRBD2 is a possible D gene (7 bases). The length of the CDR3 is 15 residues. V was clipped by 5 bases and J by 0 bases, with 14 bases between them. Germline CDR1 and CDR2: SGHTA and FQGNSA. This CDR3 is CASSVGGRSSYEQYF. The CDR3 coding sequence is TGTGCCAGCAGCGTCGGGGGGCGGAGCTCCTACGAGCAGTACTTC.

The chain joins TRBV18 to TRBJ2-1; D not resolved. The CDR3 is made up of 15 amino acids. With 2 bases removed from V and 5 bases from J, the gap between germline ends came to 13 bases. CDR1 is KGHSH and CDR2 is LQKENI in the germline V gene. The CDR3 DNA reads as TGTGCCAGCTCACCAATCTCCGGAAATAACAATGAGCAGTTCTTC. Protein sequence: CASSPISGNNNEQFF.

This chain uses TRBV9 with TRBJ1-4; D is possibly TRBD1 (5 bases). Germline CDR1 SGDLS, CDR2 YYNGEE. V lost 9 bases to trimming and J lost 9 bases, with 9 bases between them. The CDR3 contains 10 residues. The CDR3 nucleotides read TGTGCCAACCCGGGACAAAAACTGTTTTTT. Protein sequence: CANPGQKLFF.

The chain has TRBV9 and TRBJ2-3; 8 bases match TRBD1. The length of the CDR3 is 16 residues. Trimming at V came to 4 bases and at J to 1 base, leaving 8 bases not matched to a gene. Germline V CDR1 and CDR2: SGDLS, YYNGEE. The CDR3 reads CASSSRPGQGTDTQYF. The CDR3 DNA sequence: TGTGCCAGCAGCTCGAGACCGGGACAGGGCACAGATACGCAGTATTTT.

The gene calls are TRBV23-1 and TRBJ1-5, with D tentatively TRBD1 (6 bases). TRBV23-1 is designated an ORF whose function remains uncertain. This CDR3 spans 19 amino acids. Trimming cost V 5 bases and J 0 bases, with 23 bases left between them. CDR3 protein: CASSFSGGISIYSNQPQHF. The CDR3 DNA reads TGCGCCAGCAGTTTTTCGGGGGGCATTAGCATCTATAGCAATCAGCCCCAGCATTTT.

CDR3 amino acids: CASSSGRPSGSYEQYF. DNA for the CDR3: TGTGCCAGCAGCTCGGGGAGGCCTAGCGGGAGTTACGAGCAGTACTTC. V and J are TRBV5-4 and TRBJ2-7, with TRBD2 matching over 10 bases. CDR1 and CDR2 from the germline V gene are SGHNT and YYREEE (reference sequence). The CDR3 runs to 16 residues. V dropped 3 bases and J dropped 4; count of bases not matched to a gene: 10. Drawing the rest from reference TRBV5-4 and TRBJ2-7, the complete variable domain is ETGVTQSPTHLIKTRGQQVTLRCSSQSGHNTVSWYQQALGQGPQFIFQYYREEENGRGNFPPRFSGLQFPNYSSELNVNALELDDSALYLCASSSGRPSGSYEQYFGPGTRLTVT.

V gene TRBV25-1 combines with J gene TRBJ1-1; D is ambiguous. The CDR3 is 12 residues long. Deletions cut 6 bases from V and 5 bases from J, with 10 bases between. From germline, CDR1 is MGHDK and CDR2 SYGVNS. CDR3 nucleotide sequence: TGTGCCAGCAGGAGGGCGGGTACTGAAGCTTTCTTT. Protein sequence: CASRRAGTEAFF.

V is TRBV6-1 and J is TRBJ1-1; D uncertain. The germline V gene has CDR1 MNHNS and CDR2 SASEGT. Trimming pared 6 bases from V and 4 bases from J, leaving 6 bases between. CDR3 length: 11 residues. The CDR3 bases are TGTGCCAGCAGATTGAGCACTGAAGCTTTCTTT. Translation: CASRLSTEAFF.

The chain links TRBV6-1 to TRBJ2-3, with D possibly TRBD1 on 5 matching bases. The V end lost 3 bases, the J end lost 4 bases, and 14 bases lay between the germline ends. CDR3 length equals 15 residues. Germline values: CDR1 MNHNS, CDR2 SASEGT. DNA of the CDR3: TGTGCCAGCAGTGAGGGCAGGGTTAGCTCAGATACGCAGTATTTT. This gives the protein CASSEGRVSSDTQYF.

The rearrangement uses TRBV28 and TRBJ1-1, with D uncertain. The ends were cut back, 6 bases at V and 3 bases at J, with 17 bases in the middle. CDR3 size: 15 residues. Germline V gene lookup returns CDR1 MDHEN and CDR2 SYDVKM. CDR3: CASSTQKPGYTEAFF. The CDR3 DNA follows: TGTGCCAGCAGCACTCAAAAACCTGGGTACACTGAAGCTTTCTTT.

The J gene is TRBJ1-3, the V gene TRBV2; D is unclear. V lost 7 bases and J 2 bases, leaving 15 bases between the germline ends. Germline assignment: CDR1 SNHLY and CDR2 FYNNEI. CDR3 length equals 15 residues. CDR3 DNA sequence: TGTGCCAGCACCATGAATGGGGAGGCTGGAAACACCATATATTTT. It is translated as CASTMNGEAGNTIYF.

CDR3 sequence reads: CASSLLAGLDNEQFF. The CDR3 region has the DNA TGTGCCAGCAGCCTGCTAGCGGGGTTGGATAATGAGCAGTTCTTC. The chain is built from TRBV6-5 and TRBJ2-1; 9 nucleotides line up with TRBD2. Germline V gives CDR1 MNHEY, CDR2 SVGAGI. The CDR3 extends over 15 amino acids. Trimming cost V 6 bases and J 7 bases; bases outside gene matches: 10.

J is TRBJ2-4 and V is TRBV5-8, with TRBD2 identical over 7 bases. The CDR3 spans 14 residues. Germline V lookup: CDR1 SGHTS, CDR2 YDEGEE. Trimming took 2 bases from V and 7 from J; bases not matched to a gene: 6. Here the CDR3 DNA reads TGTGCCAGCAGCTTAGGACCCGGGGGGAACATTCAGTACTTC. Translation gives CASSLGPGGNIQYF.

The chain combines TRBV9 with TRBJ2-3; 12 positions match TRBD2. The trim removed 1 base at V and 4 bases at J, leaving 4 bases unmatched. This CDR3 region has 16 residues. Germline values: CDR1 SGDLS, CDR2 YYNGEE. This CDR3 is CASSVTGTSGSDTQYF. As DNA, the CDR3 is TGTGCCAGCAGCGTAACCGGGACTAGCGGGTCAGATACGCAGTATTTT.

This sequence joins TRBV5-1 and TRBJ2-7; 11 bases are shared with TRBD2. V shed 4 bases and J 2 bases; nucleotides not matched to a gene: 5. Germline V lookup: CDR1 SGHRS, CDR2 YFSETQ. The CDR3 runs to 15 residues. CDR3 amino acids: CASSPSSGRAYEQYF. The DNA of the CDR3 is TGCGCCAGCAGCCCTAGTAGCGGGAGGGCCTACGAGCAGTACTTC.

This chain uses TRBV18 with TRBJ1-3; tentative D call: TRBD1 (6 bases). Germline V lookup: CDR1 KGHSH, CDR2 LQKENI. The CDR3 loop spans 20 amino acids. V lost 0 bases and J 1 base, leaving 22 bases between the germline ends. In nucleotides, the CDR3 is TGTGCCAGCTCACCACCGGGCCTAGGGGTTATGACAGGATCTGGAAACACCATATATTTT. Translation gives CASSPPGLGVMTGSGNTIYF.

J is TRBJ2-1 and V is TRBV2, with 8 bases aligning to TRBD2. With 3 bases clipped from V and 0 bases from J, the junction kept 4 bases outside the gene matches. The CDR3 sequence is 16 residues long. Per germline, CDR1 SNHLY and CDR2 FYNNEI. As DNA, the CDR3 is TGTGCCAGCAGTGAGAGAGGGACTAGCTCCTACAATGAGCAGTTCTTC. This translates into CASSERGTSSYNEQFF.

This clone occurred once. The chain employs TRBV6-5 and TRBJ2-2, with D possibly TRBD2 on 5 matching bases. Germline lookup yields CDR1 MNHEY and CDR2 SVGAGI. The CDR3 loop spans 16 amino acids. With 0 bases removed from V and 4 bases from J, the gap between germline ends came to 12 bases. The CDR3 DNA follows: TGTGCCAGCAGTTACTCTTCGGGGTTAGTCACCGGGGAGCTGTTTTTT. Amino acid sequence: CASSYSSGLVTGELFF.

The chain couples TRBV13 to TRBJ1-1; possibly TRBD1 for D (6 bases). Trimming pared 0 bases from V and 5 bases from J, leaving 13 bases between. There are 15 residues in the CDR3. Per the germline V gene, CDR1 is PRHDT and CDR2 is FYEKMQ (reference sequence). CDR3 coding DNA: TGTGCCAGCAGCTTAGGACAGGGAGTCCAGACTGAAGCTTTCTTT. This gives the protein CASSLGQGVQTEAFF.

The chain employs TRBV6-5 and TRBJ1-3; D call uncertain. Germline loops: CDR1 MNHEY, CDR2 SVGAGI. Trimming stripped 6 bases from V and 0 bases from J, with 9 bases between. The CDR3 covers 14 residues. The CDR3 nucleotides are TGTGCCAGCAGACATCCCGACTCTGGAAACACCATATATTTT. This sequence encodes CASRHPDSGNTIYF.

The chain uses TRBV10-3 and TRBJ2-7; D perhaps matches TRBD1 (6 bases). Germline CDR1 is ENHRY and CDR2 is SYGVKD. V lost 3 bases and J lost 5, with 14 bases in between. There are 14 residues in the CDR3. CDR3 sequence (DNA): TGTGCCATCAGTGAAACCGGACAGTTCCACGAGCAGTACTTC. Translating it yields CAISETGQFHEQYF.

This chain connects TRBV9 to TRBJ2-2; 9 bases are a match to TRBD1. The CDR3 loop spans 17 amino acids. V trimming: 4 bases; J trimming: 5 bases; junction bases outside the gene matches: 12. Germline V gene lookup returns CDR1 SGDLS and CDR2 YYNGEE. The CDR3 DNA sequence: TGTGCCAGCAGCCTGCGGCCACAGGGGGCGAGAACCGGGGAGCTGTTTTTT. This gives the protein CASSLRPQGARTGELFF.

The V call is TRBV27, the J call TRBJ2-7; D call uncertain. Germline CDR1 reads MNHEY; CDR2 reads SMNVEV (reference sequence). The V end lost 1 base, the J end lost 1 base, and 8 bases lay between the germline ends. The CDR3 contains 14 residues. The CDR3 DNA follows: TGTGCCAGCAGTTTATTGACGAATTCCTACGAGCAGTACTTC. This gives the protein CASSLLTNSYEQYF.

In regard to this clone: A junction boundary mismatches the germline segment, possibly from a read error. The V and J genes are TRBV9 and TRBJ2-2; possible D gene TRBD2, 5 bases. The CDR3 extends over 15 amino acids. Germline V gene sequence: CDR1 SGDLS, CDR2 YYNGEE. CDR3 region: CASSGRLENAGELFF. The DNA of the CDR3 is TGTGCCAGCAGCGGGAGGCTTGAGAACGCCGGGGAGCTGTTTTTT.

This chain links TRBV2 with TRBJ2-1, with TRBD2 identical over 13 bases. V gave up 11 bases and J gave up 4 bases; unmatched junction bases: 5. The CDR3 spans 14 residues. Germline V gene data show CDR1 as SNHLY and CDR2 as FYNNEI. CDR3 sequence: CAGRTSGRYNEQFF. As DNA, the CDR3 is TGTGCCGGCCGGACTAGCGGGAGATACAATGAGCAGTTCTTC.

The V call is TRBV4-1, the J call TRBJ2-3, with D uncertain. This CDR3 contains 15 residues. Looked up from germline, CDR1 is MGHRA and CDR2 is YSYEKL. Trimming shortened V by 0 bases and J by 6 bases, and 13 bases separated the two germline ends. The CDR3 DNA reads TGCGCCAGCAGCCAAGATTCTAGTTGGTCCGATACGCAGTATTTT. Protein product: CASSQDSSWSDTQYF.